This TCR beta chain originates from a study of CD8+ T cells in alopecia areata. The study, taken as a whole, reports: Many expanded lesional clones persisted during tofacitinib (in both scalp and blood).

Losses at the gene ends were 2 bases for V and 12 bases for J; bases not matched to a gene: 9. The CDR3 is made up of 14 amino acids. CDR1 MGHDK and CDR2 SYGVNS come from the germline V gene. Regarding this clone: Its specificity is not known.

Regarding treatment: oral pan-JAK inhibitor, 5-10 mg twice daily. TCR sequencing used cDNA made by reverse transcription of extracted RNA. Measured with immunoSEQ multiplex PCR; TCRdb has only the in-frame clones, and not every one. Seen here are about 190,000 clones, just under 65% observed once, and the top ten hold approximately 1.2%. This receptor was taken from a human donor with alopecia areata. The source was CD4+ T cells sorted from blood, collected between weeks 47 and 50, from a patient treated with tofacitinib. The chain carries TRBV25-1 and TRBJ1-1; 10 bases are shared with TRBD1. CDR3 DNA sequence: TGTGCCAGCAGTGAACCGGGACAGGGGATAAGAACTTTCTTT. This gives the protein CASSEPGQGIRTFF.